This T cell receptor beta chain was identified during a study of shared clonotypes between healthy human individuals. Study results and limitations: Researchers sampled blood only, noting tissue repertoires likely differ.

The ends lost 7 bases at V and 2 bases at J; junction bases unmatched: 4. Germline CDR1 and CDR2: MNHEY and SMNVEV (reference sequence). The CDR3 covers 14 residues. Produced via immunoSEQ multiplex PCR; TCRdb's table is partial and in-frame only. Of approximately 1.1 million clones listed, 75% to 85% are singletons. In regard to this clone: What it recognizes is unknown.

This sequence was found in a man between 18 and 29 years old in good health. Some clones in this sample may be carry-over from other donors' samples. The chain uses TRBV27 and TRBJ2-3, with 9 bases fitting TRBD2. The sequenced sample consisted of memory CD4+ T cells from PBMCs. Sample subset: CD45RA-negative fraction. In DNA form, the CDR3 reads TGTGCCAGCACGACTAGCGGATTCACAGATACGCAGTATTTT. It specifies CASTTSGFTDTQYF.